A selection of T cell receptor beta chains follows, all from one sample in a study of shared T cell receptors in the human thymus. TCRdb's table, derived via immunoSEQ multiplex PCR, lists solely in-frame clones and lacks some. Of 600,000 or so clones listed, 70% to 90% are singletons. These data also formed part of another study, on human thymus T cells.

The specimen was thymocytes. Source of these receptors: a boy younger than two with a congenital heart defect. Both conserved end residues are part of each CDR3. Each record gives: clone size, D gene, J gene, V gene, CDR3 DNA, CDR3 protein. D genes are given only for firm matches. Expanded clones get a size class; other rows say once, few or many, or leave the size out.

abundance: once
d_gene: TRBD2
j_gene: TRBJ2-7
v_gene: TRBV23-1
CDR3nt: TGCGCCAGCACCCCGGGGGGGGACGAGCAGTACTTC
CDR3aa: CASTPGGDEQYF

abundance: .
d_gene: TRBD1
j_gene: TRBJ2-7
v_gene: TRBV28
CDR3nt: TGTGCCAGCAGTTGTGGCAGGGGGCGGTACGAGCAGTACTTC
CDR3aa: CASSCGRGRYEQYF

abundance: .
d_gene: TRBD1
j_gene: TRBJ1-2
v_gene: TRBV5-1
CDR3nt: TGCGCCAGCAGGACAGGGACAGGGGCTCACTATGGCTACACCTTC
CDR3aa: CASRTGTGAHYGYTF

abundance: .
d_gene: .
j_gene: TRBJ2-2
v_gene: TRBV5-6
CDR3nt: TGTGCCAGCAGCCTGCGCGGGGGCCGTCCCGGGGAGCTGTTTTTT
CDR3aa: CASSLRGGRPGELFF

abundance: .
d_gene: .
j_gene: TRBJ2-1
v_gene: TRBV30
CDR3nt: TGTGCCTGGAGACATAGAGGGATCAATGAGCAGTTCTTC
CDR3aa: CAWRHRGINEQFF

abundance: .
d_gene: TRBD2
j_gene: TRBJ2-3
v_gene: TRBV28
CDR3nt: TGTGCCAGCAGTTTAGCTAGCGGGAGGGCCGGGGCCCCAGATACGCAGTATTTT
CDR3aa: CASSLASGRAGAPDTQYF

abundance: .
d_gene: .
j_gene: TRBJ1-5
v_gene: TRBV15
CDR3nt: TGTGCCACCAGCAGAGATCCCGGTAGCAATCAGCCCCAGCATTTT
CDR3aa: CATSRDPGSNQPQHF

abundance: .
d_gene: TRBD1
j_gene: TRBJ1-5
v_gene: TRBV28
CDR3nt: TGTGCCAGCAGACCACGAACAGGGGAAGCGGATCAGCCCCAGCATTTT
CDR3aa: CASRPRTGEADQPQHF

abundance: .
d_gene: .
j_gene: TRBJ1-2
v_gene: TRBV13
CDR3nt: TGTGCCAGCAGCTTAGGGGAGTGTCACTACACCTTC
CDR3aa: CASSLGECHYTF

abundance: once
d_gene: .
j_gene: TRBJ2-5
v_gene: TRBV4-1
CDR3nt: TGCGCCAGCAGCCATTCTAGGATTCAAGAGACCCAGTACTTC
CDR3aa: CASSHSRIQETQYF

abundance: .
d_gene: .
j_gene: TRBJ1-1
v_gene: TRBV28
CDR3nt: TGTGCCAGCAGAACAGGGACGAACACTGAAGCTTTCTTT
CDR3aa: CASRTGTNTEAFF

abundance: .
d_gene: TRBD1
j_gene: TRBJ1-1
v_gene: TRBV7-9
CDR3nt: TGTGCCAGCAGCTTAAAGGGACAGGGAGACACTGAAGCTTTCTTT
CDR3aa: CASSLKGQGDTEAFF

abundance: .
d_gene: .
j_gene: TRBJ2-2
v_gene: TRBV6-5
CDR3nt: TGTGCCAGCAAAGCCGGGACAGGGGAGCTGTTTTTT
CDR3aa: CASKAGTGELFF

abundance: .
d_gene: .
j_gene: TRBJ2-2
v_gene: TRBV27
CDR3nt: TGTGCCAGCAGCCGGGGGACAGTCCCGCGACCGAACACCGGGGAGCTGTTTTTT
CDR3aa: CASSRGTVPRPNTGELFF

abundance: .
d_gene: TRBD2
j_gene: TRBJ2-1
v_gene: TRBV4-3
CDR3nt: TGCGCCAGCAGCCAAGCTAGGACTAGCGGGACCTATGAGCAGTTCTTC
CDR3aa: CASSQARTSGTYEQFF

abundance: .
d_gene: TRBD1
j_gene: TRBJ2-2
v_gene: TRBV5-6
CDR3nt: TGTGCCAGCAGCCTATACCCAGGACAGGGGCGGGGGAACACCGAGGAGCTGTTTTTT
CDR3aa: CASSLYPGQGRGNTEELFF

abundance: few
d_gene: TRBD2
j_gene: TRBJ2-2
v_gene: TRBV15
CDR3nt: TGTGCCACCAGCATCGGACTAGCGGCCACCGGGGAGCTGTTTTTT
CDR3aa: CATSIGLAATGELFF

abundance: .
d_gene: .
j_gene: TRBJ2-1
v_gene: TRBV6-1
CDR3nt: TGTGCCAGCAAAGGGGGGGATGAGCAGTTCTTC
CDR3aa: CASKGGDEQFF

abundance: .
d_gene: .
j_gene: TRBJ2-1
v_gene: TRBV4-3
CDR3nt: TGCGCCAGCAGCCACCTGTGGGGGGATGAGCAGTTCTTC
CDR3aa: CASSHLWGDEQFF

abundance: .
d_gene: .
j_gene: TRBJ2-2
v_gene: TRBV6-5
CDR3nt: TGTGCCAGCTCTATTCGCGTGGAGGCCGGGGAGCTGTTTTTT
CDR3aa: CASSIRVEAGELFF

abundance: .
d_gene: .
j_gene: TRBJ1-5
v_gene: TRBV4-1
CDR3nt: TGCGCCAGCAGCCAACCGACGGGAGGTTATAGCAATCAGCCCCAGCATTTT
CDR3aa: CASSQPTGGYSNQPQHF

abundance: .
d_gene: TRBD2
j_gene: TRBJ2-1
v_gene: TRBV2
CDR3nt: TGTGCCAGCAGTGAGATACGGACTAGCGGCGGCAATGAGCAGTTCTTC
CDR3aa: CASSEIRTSGGNEQFF

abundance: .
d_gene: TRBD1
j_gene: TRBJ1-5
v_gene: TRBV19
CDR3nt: TGTGCCAGTAGTGGGACAGCAAGCAATCAGCCCCAGCATTTT
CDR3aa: CASSGTASNQPQHF

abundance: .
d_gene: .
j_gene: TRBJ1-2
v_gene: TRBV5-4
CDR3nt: TGTGCCAGCAGCTCACATGGCGGGGTAAACTATGGCTACACCTTC
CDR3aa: CASSSHGGVNYGYTF

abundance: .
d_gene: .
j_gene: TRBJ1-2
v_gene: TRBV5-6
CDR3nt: TGTGCCAGCAGCTGGAAACAGCTAACCCTCAACTATGGCTACACCTTC
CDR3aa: CASSWKQLTLNYGYTF

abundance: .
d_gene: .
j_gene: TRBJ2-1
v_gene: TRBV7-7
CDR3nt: TGTGCCAGCAGCTTAGCCCCCGACAATGAGCAGTTCTTC
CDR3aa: CASSLAPDNEQFF

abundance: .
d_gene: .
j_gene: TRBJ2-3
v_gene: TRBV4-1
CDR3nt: TGCGCCAGCAGCCAAGGTGGGGGCAGGACAAATACGCAGTATTTT
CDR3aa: CASSQGGGRTNTQYF

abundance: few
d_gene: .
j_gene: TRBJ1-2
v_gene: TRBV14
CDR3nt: TGTGCCAGCAGCCTGGGGGGACTCTATGGCTACACCTTC
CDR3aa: CASSLGGLYGYTF

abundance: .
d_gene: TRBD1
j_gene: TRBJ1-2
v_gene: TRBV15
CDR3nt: TGTGCCACCGGCGACAGGGACTATGGCTACACCTTC
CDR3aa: CATGDRDYGYTF

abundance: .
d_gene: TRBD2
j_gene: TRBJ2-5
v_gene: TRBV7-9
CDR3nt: TGTGCCAGCAGCTTAGGCGGGAGTGAGACCCAGTACTTC
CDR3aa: CASSLGGSETQYF

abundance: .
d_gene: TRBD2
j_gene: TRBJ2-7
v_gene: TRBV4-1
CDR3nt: TGCGCCAGCAGCCAAGGACCGGGACTACCGACCAGCTCCTATGAGCAGTACTTC
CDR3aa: CASSQGPGLPTSSYEQYF

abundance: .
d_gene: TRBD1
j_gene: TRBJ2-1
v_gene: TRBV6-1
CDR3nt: TGTGCCAGCAGTGATGGGGACAGGGCCCGTAGTGAGCAGTTCTTC
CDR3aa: CASSDGDRARSEQFF

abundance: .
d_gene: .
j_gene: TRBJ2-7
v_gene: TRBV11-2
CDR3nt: TGTGCCAGCAGCTTAGGGGTTGGGCAGGCCAAGCTGAGAGAGCAGTACTTC
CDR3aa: CASSLGVGQAKLREQYF

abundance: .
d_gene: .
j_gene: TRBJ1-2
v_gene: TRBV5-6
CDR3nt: TGTGCCAGCAGCCCCCGCCGGGACTTGATACGTGGCTACACCTTC
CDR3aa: CASSPRRDLIRGYTF

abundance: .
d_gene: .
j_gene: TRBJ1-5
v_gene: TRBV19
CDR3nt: TGTGCCAGTAGTATCGCCAGGGGATGCAATCAGCCCCAGCATTTT
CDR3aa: CASSIARGCNQPQHF

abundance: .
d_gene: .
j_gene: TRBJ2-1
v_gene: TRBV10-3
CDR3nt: TGTGCCATCAGGGACTACTTCTACAATGAGCAGTTCTTC
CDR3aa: CAIRDYFYNEQFF

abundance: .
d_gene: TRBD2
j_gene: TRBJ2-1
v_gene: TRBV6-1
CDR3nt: TGTGCCAGCAGTGAAGGTCTGCGGGAGAAGCAGTTCTTC
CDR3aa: CASSEGLREKQFF

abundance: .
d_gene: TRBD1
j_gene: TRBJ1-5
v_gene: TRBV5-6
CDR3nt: TGTGCCAGCAGCTTGGGACAGGGGGCGATTCAGCCCCAGCATTTT
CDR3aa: CASSLGQGAIQPQHF

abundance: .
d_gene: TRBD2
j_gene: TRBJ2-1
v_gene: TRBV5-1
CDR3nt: TGCGCCAGCGATCTAACTAGCGGGAGTCCTCATGAGCAGTTCTTC
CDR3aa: CASDLTSGSPHEQFF

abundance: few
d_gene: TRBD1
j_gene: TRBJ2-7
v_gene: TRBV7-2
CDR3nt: TGTGCCAGCAGCCTCGACCGGGACAGGGGTACTTACGAGCAGTACTTC
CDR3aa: CASSLDRDRGTYEQYF

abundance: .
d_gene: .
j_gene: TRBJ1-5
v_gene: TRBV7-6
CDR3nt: TGTGCCAGCAGCTCCACCACCGGCGGGCAGCCCCAGCATTTT
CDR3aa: CASSSTTGGQPQHF

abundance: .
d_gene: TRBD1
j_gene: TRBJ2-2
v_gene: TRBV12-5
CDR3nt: TGTGCTAGTGGTTTGGCCCCTTCCCCGACAGGGGGGGTAGCGGGCACCGGGGAGCTGTTTTTT
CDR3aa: CASGLAPSPTGGVAGTGELFF

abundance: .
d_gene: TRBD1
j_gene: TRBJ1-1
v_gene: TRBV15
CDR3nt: TGTGCCACCAGCAGAGCCAAGATGACAGGGGGGTACACTGAAGCTTTCTTT
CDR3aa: CATSRAKMTGGYTEAFF

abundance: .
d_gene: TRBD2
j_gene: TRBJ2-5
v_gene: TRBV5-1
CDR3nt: TGCGCCAGCAGCTGGACTAGCGGAAAAGAGACCCAGTACTTC
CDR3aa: CASSWTSGKETQYF

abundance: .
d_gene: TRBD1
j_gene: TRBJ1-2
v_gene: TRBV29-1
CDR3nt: TGCAGCGTGTGGGACAGGGTCGATGGCTACACCTTC
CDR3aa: CSVWDRVDGYTF

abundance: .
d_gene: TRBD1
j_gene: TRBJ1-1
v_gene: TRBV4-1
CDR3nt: TGCGCCAGCAGCCAAGTGGGACAGGGGGACACTGAAGCTTTCTTT
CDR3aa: CASSQVGQGDTEAFF